The rows below give T cell receptor beta chains drawn from one sample of a study of blood T cell repertoires in COVID-19. Produced via immunoSEQ multiplex PCR; TCRdb's table is partial and in-frame only. The sample lists around 250,000 clones, approximately 88% occurring once. Material for sequencing was PBMCs or T cells enriched from blood (not recorded which). These receptors all stem from a woman aged 40 to 49 with acute COVID-19. Both conserved end residues are part of each CDR3. Each record gives: V gene, CDR3 protein.

v_call: TRBV6-2/TRBV6-3; cdr3_aa: CASSYRLDTEAFF
v_call: TRBV18; cdr3_aa: CASSTRGTGNNSPLHF
v_call: TRBV24-1; cdr3_aa: CATSDLHLRGTASTDTQYF
v_call: TRBV4-1; cdr3_aa: CASSQAGGFNEQFF
v_call: TRBV19; cdr3_aa: CASRTGATGLTEAFF
v_call: TRBV4-3; cdr3_aa: CASSQRGRNNSPLHF
v_call: TRBV5-1; cdr3_aa: CASSLAPRQFLANEKLFF
v_call: TRBV19; cdr3_aa: CASEDRGRAQYGYTF
v_call: TRBV5-1; cdr3_aa: CASSSGQSYGYTF
v_call: TRBV19; cdr3_aa: CASSIELAGGPTGELFF
v_call: TRBV7-8; cdr3_aa: CASSLALTGYSYEQYF
v_call: TRBV7-3; cdr3_aa: CASSLVDRGRRTEAFF
v_call: TRBV7-9; cdr3_aa: CASSPSDRGRGEFF
v_call: TRBV29-1; cdr3_aa: CSVQGSSTEAFF
v_call: TRBV5-5; cdr3_aa: CASSLRRTSYEQYF
v_call: TRBV24-1; cdr3_aa: CATSDRQDYGYTF
v_call: TRBV28; cdr3_aa: CASSLYGIRPGQQPRPQHF
v_call: TRBV29-1; cdr3_aa: CSVEVSSEGTQYF
v_call: TRBV28; cdr3_aa: CASSLSFEYNEQFF
v_call: TRBV11-3; cdr3_aa: CASSFGFGNEKLFF
v_call: TRBV5-5; cdr3_aa: CASSTGTGHNSPLHF
v_call: TRBV3-1/TRBV3-2; cdr3_aa: CASSYTQGALNSPLHF
v_call: TRBV9; cdr3_aa: CASSKLPTSGNPHNEQFF
v_call: TRBV24-1; cdr3_aa: CATSDSDRADNQPQHF
v_call: TRBV4-1; cdr3_aa: CASSQDGAGANYGYTF
v_call: TRBV11-3; cdr3_aa: CASSLILGGRDEQFF
v_call: TRBV3-1/TRBV3-2; cdr3_aa: CASSGGTGGSEKLFF
v_call: TRBV18; cdr3_aa: CASSLNDRELTEAFF
v_call: TRBV28; cdr3_aa: CASSLSSEYRGEAFF
v_call: TRBV3-1/TRBV3-2; cdr3_aa: CASSQVSAGGRNEQFF
v_call: TRBV5-4; cdr3_aa: CASSLKGDEKLFF
v_call: TRBV5-1; cdr3_aa: CASAGNTEAFF
v_call: TRBV6-4; cdr3_aa: CASRETGENTEAFF
v_call: TRBV6-5; cdr3_aa: CASSYSAGDTDTQYF
v_call: TRBV27; cdr3_aa: CASSLNRGQETQYF
v_call: TRBV5-8; cdr3_aa: CASSARGYVNQPQHF
v_call: TRBV28; cdr3_aa: CASSLPLQGQETQYF
v_call: TRBV3-1/TRBV3-2; cdr3_aa: CASSQEGGNTEAFF
v_call: TRBV19; cdr3_aa: CASSIPGLAETQYF
v_call: TRBV30; cdr3_aa: CAWSRAGAPSTDTQYF
v_call: TRBV19; cdr3_aa: CASSKRRTGTLAGANVLTF
v_call: TRBV6-7; cdr3_aa: CASSYRHRGDGTEAFF
v_call: TRBV12-3/TRBV12-4; cdr3_aa: CATRLAVYNEQFF
v_call: TRBV28; cdr3_aa: CASSSRDLSSGNTIYF
v_call: TRBV20-1; cdr3_aa: CRANSGGLGFF
v_call: TRBV19; cdr3_aa: CASTPEAEGVRGYTF
v_call: TRBV7-2; cdr3_aa: CASSPVRSSPVPQYF
v_call: TRBV6-5; cdr3_aa: CASSYSGRGLGYTF
v_call: TRBV4-1; cdr3_aa: CASSQDPAGDYEQYF
v_call: TRBV14; cdr3_aa: CASSQASQRRYGYTF
v_call: TRBV7-9; cdr3_aa: CASSPGQGSTEAFF
v_call: TRBV19; cdr3_aa: CASSQGAGYGYTF
v_call: TRBV7-9; cdr3_aa: CASSFYAGDNQPQHF
v_call: TRBV27; cdr3_aa: CASSYRGTDTQYF
v_call: TRBV19; cdr3_aa: CASSTLGGSYNEQFF
v_call: TRBV28; cdr3_aa: CASIRNGLEAFF
v_call: TRBV3-1/TRBV3-2; cdr3_aa: CASSQGRALYGYTF